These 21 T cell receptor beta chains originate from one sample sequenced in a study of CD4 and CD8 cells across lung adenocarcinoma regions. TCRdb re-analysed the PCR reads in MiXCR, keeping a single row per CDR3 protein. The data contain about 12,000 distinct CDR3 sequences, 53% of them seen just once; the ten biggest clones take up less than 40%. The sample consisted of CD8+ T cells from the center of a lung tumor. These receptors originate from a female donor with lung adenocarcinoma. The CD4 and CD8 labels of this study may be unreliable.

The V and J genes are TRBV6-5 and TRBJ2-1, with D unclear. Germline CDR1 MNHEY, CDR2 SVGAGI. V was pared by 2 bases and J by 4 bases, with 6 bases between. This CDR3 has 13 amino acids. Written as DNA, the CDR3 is TGTGCCAGCAGTTACCTCCAGTACAATGAGCAGTTCTTC. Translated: CASSYLQYNEQFF.

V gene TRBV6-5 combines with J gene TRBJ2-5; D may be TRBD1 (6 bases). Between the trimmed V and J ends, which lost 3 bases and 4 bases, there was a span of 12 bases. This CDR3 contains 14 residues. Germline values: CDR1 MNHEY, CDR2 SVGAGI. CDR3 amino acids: CASSYAGVGETQYF. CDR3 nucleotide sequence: TGTGCCAGCAGTTATGCAGGGGTAGGAGAGACCCAGTACTTC.

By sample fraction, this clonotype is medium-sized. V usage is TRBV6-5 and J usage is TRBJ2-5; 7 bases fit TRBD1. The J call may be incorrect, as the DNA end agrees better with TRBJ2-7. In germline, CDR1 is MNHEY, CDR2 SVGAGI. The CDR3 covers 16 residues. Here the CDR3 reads CASSSPGQSIPYEQYF. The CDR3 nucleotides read TGTGCCAGCAGTTCCCCGGGACAGAGCATCCCCTACGAGCAGTACTTC.

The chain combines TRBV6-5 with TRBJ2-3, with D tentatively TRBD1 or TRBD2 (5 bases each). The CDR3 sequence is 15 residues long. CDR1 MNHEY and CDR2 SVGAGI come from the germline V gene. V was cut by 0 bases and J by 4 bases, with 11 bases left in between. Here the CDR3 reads CASSYSGTSADTQYF. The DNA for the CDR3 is TGTGCCAGCAGTTACTCCGGGACCAGCGCAGATACGCAGTATTTT.

CDR3 coding DNA: TGTGCCAGCAGGGCCCAGGCTGGGGCCAACGTCCTGACTTTC. Protein product: CASRAQAGANVLTF. The chain employs TRBV6-1 and TRBJ2-6; D remains ambiguous. CDR1 MNHNS and CDR2 SASEGT come from the germline V gene. The CDR3 consists of 14 residues. Trimming removed 6 bases from V and 2 bases from J, with 8 bases in between.

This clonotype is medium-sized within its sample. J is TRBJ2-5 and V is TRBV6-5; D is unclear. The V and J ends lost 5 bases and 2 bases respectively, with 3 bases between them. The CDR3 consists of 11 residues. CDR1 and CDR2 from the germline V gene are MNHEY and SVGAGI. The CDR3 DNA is TGTGCCAGCAGTATACAAGAGACCCAGTACTTC. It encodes CASSIQETQYF.

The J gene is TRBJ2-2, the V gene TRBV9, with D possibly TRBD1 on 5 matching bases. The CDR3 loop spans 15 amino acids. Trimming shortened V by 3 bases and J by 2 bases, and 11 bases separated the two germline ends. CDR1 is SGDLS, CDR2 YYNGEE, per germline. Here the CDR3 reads CASSATGYNTGELFF. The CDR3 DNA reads TGTGCCAGCAGCGCCACAGGATATAACACCGGGGAGCTGTTTTTT. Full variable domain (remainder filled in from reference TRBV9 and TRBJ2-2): DSGVTQTPKHLITATGQRVTLRCSPRSGDLSVYWYQQSLDQGLQFLIQYYNGEERAKGNILERFSAQQFPDLHSELNLSSLELGDSALYFCASSATGYNTGELFFGEGSRLTVL.

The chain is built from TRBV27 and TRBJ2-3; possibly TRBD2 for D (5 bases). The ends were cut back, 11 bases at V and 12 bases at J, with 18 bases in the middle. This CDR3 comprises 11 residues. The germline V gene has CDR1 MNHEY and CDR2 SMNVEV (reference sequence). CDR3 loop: CARGAKDTQYF. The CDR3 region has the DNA TGTGCCCGGGGTGCCAAAGACACTCAGTATTTT.

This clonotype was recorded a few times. The CDR3 spells CASSYSSFEGEKLFF. The CDR3 DNA follows: TGTGCCAGCAGTTACTCGAGTTTTGAGGGTGAAAAACTGTTTTTT. V gene TRBV6-5 combines with J gene TRBJ1-4; no reliable D call. The CDR3 totals 15 residues. The germline V gene has CDR1 MNHEY and CDR2 SVGAGI. V was shortened by 0 bases and J by 7 bases, with 12 bases between the two germline ends.

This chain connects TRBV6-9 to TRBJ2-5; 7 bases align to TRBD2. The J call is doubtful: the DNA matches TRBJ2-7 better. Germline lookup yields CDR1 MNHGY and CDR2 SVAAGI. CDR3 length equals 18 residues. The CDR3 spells CASSYRTTRAGIAYEQYF. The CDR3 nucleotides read TGTGCCAGCAGTTATCGGACAACGAGAGCGGGAATCGCCTACGAGCAGTACTTC.

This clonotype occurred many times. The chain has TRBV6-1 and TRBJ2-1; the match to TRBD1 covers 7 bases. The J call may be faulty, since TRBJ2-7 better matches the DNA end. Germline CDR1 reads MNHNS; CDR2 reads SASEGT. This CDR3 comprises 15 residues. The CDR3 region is CASRQGTARSYEQYF. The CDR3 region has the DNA TGTGCCAGCAGGCAAGGGACAGCCCGCTCCTACGAGCAGTACTTC.

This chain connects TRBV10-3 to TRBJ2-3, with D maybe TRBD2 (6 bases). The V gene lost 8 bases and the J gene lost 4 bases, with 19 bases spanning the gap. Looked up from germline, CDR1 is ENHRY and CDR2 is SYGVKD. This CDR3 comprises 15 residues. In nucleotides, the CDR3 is TGTGCCATCGGATTCTCGGGGGTGAGCGCAGATACGCAGTATTTT. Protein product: CAIGFSGVSADTQYF.

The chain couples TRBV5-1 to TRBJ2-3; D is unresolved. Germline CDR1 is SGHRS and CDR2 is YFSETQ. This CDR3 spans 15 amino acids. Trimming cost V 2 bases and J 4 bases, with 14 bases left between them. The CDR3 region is CASSLPPVGPDTQYF. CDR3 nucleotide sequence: TGCGCCAGCAGCTTACCGCCAGTAGGGCCAGATACGCAGTATTTT.

CDR3: CASSSQTGNTIYF. Written as DNA, the CDR3 is TGTGCCAGCAGTTCCCAAACTGGAAACACCATATATTTT. This chain links TRBV27 with TRBJ1-3; unclear D gene. V dropped 4 bases and J dropped 2 bases, with 6 bases sitting between them. The germline V gene has CDR1 MNHEY and CDR2 SMNVEV (reference sequence). This CDR3 contains 13 residues.

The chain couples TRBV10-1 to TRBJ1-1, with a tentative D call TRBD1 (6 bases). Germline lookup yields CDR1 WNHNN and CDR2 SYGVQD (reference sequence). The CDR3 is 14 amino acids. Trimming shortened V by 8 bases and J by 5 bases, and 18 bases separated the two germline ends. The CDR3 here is CASSFGGLDTEAFF. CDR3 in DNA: TGCGCCAGCTCATTTGGGGGGCTCGATACTGAAGCTTTCTTT.

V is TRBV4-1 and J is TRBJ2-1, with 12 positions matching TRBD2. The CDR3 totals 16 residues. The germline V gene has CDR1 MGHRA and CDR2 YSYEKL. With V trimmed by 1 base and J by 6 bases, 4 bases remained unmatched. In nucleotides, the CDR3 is TGCGCCAGCAGCCAAGTTCCGGGACTAGCGGGCAATGAGCAGTTCTTC. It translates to CASSQVPGLAGNEQFF.

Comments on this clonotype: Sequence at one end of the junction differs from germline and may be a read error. The CDR3 reads CASSPSGGPTTETQYF. The CDR3 region has the DNA TGTGCCAGCAGTCCTAGCGGGGGCCCTACCACAGAGACGCAGTATTTC. The chain recombines TRBV6-1 with TRBJ2-3; TRBD2 aligns across 10 bases. Germline V gene sequence: CDR1 MNHNS, CDR2 SASEGT. This CDR3 comprises 16 residues.

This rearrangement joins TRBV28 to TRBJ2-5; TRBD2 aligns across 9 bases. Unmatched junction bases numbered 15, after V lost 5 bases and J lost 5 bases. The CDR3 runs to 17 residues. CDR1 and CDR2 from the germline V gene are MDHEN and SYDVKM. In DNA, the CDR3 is TGTGCCAGCAGTCGAACCGCGTTAGCGGGAGAGGGGGAGACCCAGTACTTC. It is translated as CASSRTALAGEGETQYF.

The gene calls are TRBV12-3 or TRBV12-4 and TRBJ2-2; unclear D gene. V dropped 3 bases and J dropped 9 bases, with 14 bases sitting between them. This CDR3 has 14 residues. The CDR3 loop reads CASSFDLFSRELFF. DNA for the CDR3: TGTGCCAGCAGTTTTGATTTGTTTAGCCGGGAGCTGTTTTTT.

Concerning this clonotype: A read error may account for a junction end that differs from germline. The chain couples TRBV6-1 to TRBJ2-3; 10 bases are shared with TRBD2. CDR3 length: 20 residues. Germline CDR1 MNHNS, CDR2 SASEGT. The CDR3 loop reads CASTVLSGLAGVPGKDTQYF. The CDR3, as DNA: TGTGCCAGCACGGTTTTGTCTGGGCTAGCGGGGGTGCCGGGCAAAGATACTCAGTATTTC.

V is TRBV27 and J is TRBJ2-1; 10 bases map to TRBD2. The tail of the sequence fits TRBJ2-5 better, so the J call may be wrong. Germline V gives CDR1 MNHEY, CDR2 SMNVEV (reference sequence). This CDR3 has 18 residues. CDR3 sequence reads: CASSRESRGTSGKETQYF. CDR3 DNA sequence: TGTGCCAGCAGCCGGGAATCCCGCGGAACTAGCGGGAAGGAGACCCAGTACTTC.